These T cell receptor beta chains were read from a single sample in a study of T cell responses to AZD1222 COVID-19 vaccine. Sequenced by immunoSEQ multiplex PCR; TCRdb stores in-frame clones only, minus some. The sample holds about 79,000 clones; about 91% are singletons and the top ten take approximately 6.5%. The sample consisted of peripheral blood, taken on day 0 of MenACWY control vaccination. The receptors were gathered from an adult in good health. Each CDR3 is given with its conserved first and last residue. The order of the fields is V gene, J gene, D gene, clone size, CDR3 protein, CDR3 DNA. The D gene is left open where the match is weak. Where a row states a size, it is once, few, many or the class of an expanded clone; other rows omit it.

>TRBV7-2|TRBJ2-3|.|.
CASSLQNSVGDTQYF
TGTGCCAGCAGCTTACAGAACTCCGTCGGGGATACGCAGTATTTT
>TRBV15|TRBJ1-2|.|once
CATSRDRAGRHGYTF
TGTGCCACCAGCAGAGATCGGGCAGGGAGACATGGCTACACCTTC
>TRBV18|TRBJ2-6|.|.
CASSPVLSSSGANVLTF
TGTGCCAGCTCACCAGTCCTTTCGAGCTCTGGGGCCAACGTCCTGACTTTC
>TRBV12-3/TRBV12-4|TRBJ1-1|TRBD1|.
CASSGDRAAEAFF
TGTGCCAGCAGCGGTGACAGGGCCGCTGAAGCTTTCTTT
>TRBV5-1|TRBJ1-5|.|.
CASSLIPEEPQHF
TGCGCCAGCAGCTTGATACCGGAAGAGCCCCAGCATTTT
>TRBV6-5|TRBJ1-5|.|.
CASRKSGSGNQPQHF
TGTGCCAGCAGGAAGTCAGGGTCGGGCAATCAGCCCCAGCATTTT
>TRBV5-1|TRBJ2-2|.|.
CASSLDRVATGELFF
TGCGCCAGCAGCTTGGACAGGGTAGCCACCGGGGAGCTGTTTTTT
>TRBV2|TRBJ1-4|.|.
CASSEAQGLTNEKLFF
TGTGCCAGCAGTGAAGCGCAAGGGCTAACTAATGAAAAACTGTTTTTT
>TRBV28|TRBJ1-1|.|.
CASKGRENTEAFF
TGTGCCAGCAAGGGCAGGGAGAACACTGAAGCTTTCTTT
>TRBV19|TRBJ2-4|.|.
CASSDTTTTNIQYF
TGTGCCAGTAGTGACACCACGACGACAAACATTCAGTACTTC
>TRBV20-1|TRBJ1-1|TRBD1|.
CSASRQGSEAFF
TGCAGTGCTAGTCGACAGGGGTCTGAAGCTTTCTTT
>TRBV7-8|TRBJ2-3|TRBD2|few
CATSWASGSSDTQYF
TGTGCCACCTCCTGGGCTAGCGGGAGTTCAGATACGCAGTATTTT